This T cell receptor (beta chain) was identified in a study of STAT5B mutations in CD4+ large granular lymphocyte leukemia. Whole-study findings and limits: 8/27 top patient clones versus 2/35 control clones were TRBV06-family.

Sequencing was at survey level. Profiled with immunoSEQ multiplex PCR; TCRdb holds only in-frame clones, not every one. The table records about 30,000 clones, approximately 90% of them present only once. In regard to this clone: Its target is unknown.

V gave up 2 bases and J gave up 5 bases, with 4 bases separating them. The CDR3 consists of 11 residues. The germline CDR1 and CDR2 sequences are SGHTS and YDEGEE. The rearrangement joins TRBV5-8 to TRBJ1-2; D not resolved. Sequenced: CD4+ T cells from blood buffy coats. The TCR sequence derives from a human donor in good health. CDR3 loop: CASSFQYGYTF. For the CDR3, the DNA is TGTGCCAGCAGCTTTCAGTATGGCTACACCTTC.